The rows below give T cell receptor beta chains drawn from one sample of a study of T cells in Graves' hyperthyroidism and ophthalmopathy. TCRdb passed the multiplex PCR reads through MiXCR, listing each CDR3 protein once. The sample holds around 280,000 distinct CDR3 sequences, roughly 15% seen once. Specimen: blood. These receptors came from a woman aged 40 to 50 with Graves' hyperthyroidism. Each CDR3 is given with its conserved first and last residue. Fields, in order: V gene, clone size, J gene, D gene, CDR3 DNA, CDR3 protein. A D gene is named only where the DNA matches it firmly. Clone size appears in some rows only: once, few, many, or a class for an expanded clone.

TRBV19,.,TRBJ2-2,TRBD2,TGTGCCAGTAGTAGGACTAGCGGGAGACCCGGGGAGCTGTTTTTT,CASSRTSGRPGELFF
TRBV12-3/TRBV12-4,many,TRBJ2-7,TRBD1,TGTGCCAGCAGTCAATTGGGACAGGGAGTCGGCGAGCAGTACTTC,CASSQLGQGVGEQYF
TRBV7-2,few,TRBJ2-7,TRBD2,TGTGCCAGCAGCTTAGTTCTGGGACTAGAGACGTACGAGCAGTACTTC,CASSLVLGLETYEQYF
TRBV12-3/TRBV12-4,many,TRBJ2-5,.,TGTGCCAGCAGCGTGACAGCCAAAGAGACCCAGTACTTC,CASSVTAKETQYF
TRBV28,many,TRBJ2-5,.,TGTGCCAGCAGTTTAAGAGGATACCAAGAGACCCAGTACTTC,CASSLRGYQETQYF
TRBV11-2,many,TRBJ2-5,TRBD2,TGTGCCAGCAGGCGGCGCCCAGGACTAGCGGAACAAGAGACCCAGTACTTC,CASRRRPGLAEQETQYF
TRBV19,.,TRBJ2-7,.,TGTGCCAGTAGTGAGAGTTCTTGGTCCTACGAGCAGTACTTC,CASSESSWSYEQYF
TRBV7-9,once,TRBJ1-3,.,TGTGCCAGCAGCTTGATAGTCTCTGGAAACACCATATATTTT,CASSLIVSGNTIYF
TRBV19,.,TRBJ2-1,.,TGTGCCAGTAGTATTTTTTGGTCTGAGGGGTCCTACAATGAGCAGTTCTTC,CASSIFWSEGSYNEQFF
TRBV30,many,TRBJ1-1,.,TGTGCCTGGAGTGTAGGCACGAACACTGAAGCTTTCTTT,CAWSVGTNTEAFF
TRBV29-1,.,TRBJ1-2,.,TGCAGCGCCGCGGCAGACATCGGCAACTATGGCTACACCTTC,CSAAADIGNYGYTF
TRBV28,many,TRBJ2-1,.,TGTGCCAGCAGTTCCGCAATCCAGGGACATGAGCAGTTCTTC,CASSSAIQGHEQFF
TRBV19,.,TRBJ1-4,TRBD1,TGTGCCAGTAGTATTGGAGGGGGCGCGGATGAAAAACTGTTTTTT,CASSIGGGADEKLFF
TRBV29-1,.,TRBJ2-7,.,TGCAGCGTTGGGGGGGTGGCCTACGAGCAGTACTTC,CSVGGVAYEQYF
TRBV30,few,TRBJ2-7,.,TGTGCCTGGGACGACAGTAGGAGCTCCTACGAGCAGTACTTC,CAWDDSRSSYEQYF